This TCR beta chain was captured by sequencing in a study of early T cells in non-severe SARS-CoV-2 infection. Looking at the study overall: Bulk RNA isolated from unsorted whole blood underwent sequencing; chains were not paired.

Trimming cost V 0 bases and J 1 base, with 9 bases left between them. The CDR3 is made up of 14 amino acids. The V gene's germline CDR1 is DFQATT and CDR2 SNEGSKA (reference sequence). This clonotype has ten or more counts. The antigen is not known. Each cDNA molecule carried a unique molecular identifier. TCRdb reprocessed the 5' RACE reads with MiXCR, giving one entry per CDR3 protein. Found here are roughly 63,000 distinct CDR3 sequences, around 12% of them singletons; the top ten hold approximately 1%. Findings and limits, study-wide: Sequences matched to VDJdb favored anti-spike CD8 responses, while private and CD4 specificities were missed.

The receptor's source is an adult who was a healthcare worker with PCR-confirmed SARS-CoV-2 infection or an uninfected control (not recorded which). The donor label of this sample is uncertain. V gene TRBV20-1 combines with J gene TRBJ1-1; D remains unclear. The sample here was whole blood, taken at baseline. CDR3 bases: TGCAGTGCTAGAGATTCTCCAGGGAACACTGAAGCTTTCTTT. Amino acid sequence: CSARDSPGNTEAFF.